This TCR beta chain was captured by sequencing in a study of T cells after yellow fever vaccination. Study observations and caveats: Clonotype sharing between CD4 and CD8 compartments was small.

TCRdb redid the calling of the 5' RACE reads with MiXCR, one entry per CDR3 protein. Altogether some 500,000 distinct CDR3 sequences are present, approximately 15% being singletons, with the ten largest covering more than 13%. The germline V gene has CDR1 MNHEY and CDR2 SMNVEV (reference sequence). The CDR3 consists of 15 residues. After removal of 0 bases from V and 4 bases from J, the junction contained 4 bases not matched to a gene. This clonotype occurred a few times. Its target is unknown. This clonotype originated in a man between 25 and 39 years old who received the YFV17D yellow fever vaccine. The chain has TRBV27 and TRBJ2-7, with TRBD2 matching 9 bases. The input for sequencing was PBMCs, taken on the day of the yellow fever booster vaccination. The CDR3, as DNA: TGTGCCAGCAGTTTATCTGGGACTAGCAGGTACGAGCAGTACTTC. Protein: CASSLSGTSRYEQYF.